This TCR beta chain emerged from a study of cytomegalovirus exposure and HLA in healthy donors. Regarding the study as a whole: Analysis performed later found about 17,000 TCR beta sequences associated with HLA alleles at 0.05 false discovery rate. Several of the most significant clusters appeared, in a later analysis, to be linked to common viral pathogens.

Trimming removed 6 bases from V and 2 bases from J; junction bases left unmatched: 9. CDR1 is SQVTM, CDR2 ANQGSEA, per germline. This CDR3 has 14 residues. A multiplex PCR was run with 60 Vbeta primers and 13 Jbeta primers. Clones were sequenced by immunoSEQ multiplex PCR, and TCRdb holds only the in-frame ones, with some missing. This sample yields 160,000 or so clones, of which nearly 80% are seen a single time; just under 6.5% belongs to the top ten. Regarding this clone: Its target is unknown.

The clonotype comes from a man aged 40-50 years in good health and CMV-seropositive. The chain joins TRBV29-1 to TRBJ1-2, with TRBD1 matching 7 bases. The sample taken for sequencing was PBMCs. The CDR3 coding sequence is TGCAGCGTGGAAAGGGACAGCAGGAACTATGGCTACACCTTC. Protein sequence: CSVERDSRNYGYTF.